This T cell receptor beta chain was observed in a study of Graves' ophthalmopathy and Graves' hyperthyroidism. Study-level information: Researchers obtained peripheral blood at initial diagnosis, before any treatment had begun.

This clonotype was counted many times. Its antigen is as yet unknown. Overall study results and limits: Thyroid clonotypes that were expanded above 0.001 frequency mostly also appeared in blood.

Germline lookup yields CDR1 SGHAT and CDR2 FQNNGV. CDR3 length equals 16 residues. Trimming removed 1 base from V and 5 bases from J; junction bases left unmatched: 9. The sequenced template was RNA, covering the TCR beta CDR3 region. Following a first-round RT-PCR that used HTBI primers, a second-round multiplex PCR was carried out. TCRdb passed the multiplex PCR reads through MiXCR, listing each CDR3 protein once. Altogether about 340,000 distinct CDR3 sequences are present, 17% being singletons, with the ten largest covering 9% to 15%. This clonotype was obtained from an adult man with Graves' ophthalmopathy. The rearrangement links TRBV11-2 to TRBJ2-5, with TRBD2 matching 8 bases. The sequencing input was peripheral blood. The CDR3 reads CASSLAGSGGLETQYF. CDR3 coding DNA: TGTGCCAGCAGCTTAGCGGGCAGCGGGGGTTTGGAGACCCAGTACTTC.